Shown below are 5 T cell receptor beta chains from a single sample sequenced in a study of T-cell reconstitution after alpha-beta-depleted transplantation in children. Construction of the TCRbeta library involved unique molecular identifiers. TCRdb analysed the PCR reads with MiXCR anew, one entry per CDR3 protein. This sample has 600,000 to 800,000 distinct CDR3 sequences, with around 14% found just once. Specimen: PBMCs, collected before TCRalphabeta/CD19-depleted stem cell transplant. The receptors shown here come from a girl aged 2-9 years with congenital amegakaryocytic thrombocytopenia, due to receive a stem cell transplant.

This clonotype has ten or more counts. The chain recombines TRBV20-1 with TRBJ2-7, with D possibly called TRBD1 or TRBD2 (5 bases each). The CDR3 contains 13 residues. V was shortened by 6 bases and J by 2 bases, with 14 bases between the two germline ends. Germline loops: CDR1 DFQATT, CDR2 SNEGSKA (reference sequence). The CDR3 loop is CSASTGRAYEQYF. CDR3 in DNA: TGCAGTGCCAGCACGGGACGGGCCTACGAGCAGTACTTC.

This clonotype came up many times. The CDR3 region is CGLEEEGNHLTTYEQYF. CDR3 coding DNA: TGCGGCCTTGAGGAGGAGGGCAACCACCTCACTACGTACGAGCAGTACTTC. The rearrangement links TRBV10-2 to TRBJ2-7; maybe TRBD2 (6 bases). CDR3 size: 17 residues. Germline assignment: CDR1 WSHSY and CDR2 SAAADI.

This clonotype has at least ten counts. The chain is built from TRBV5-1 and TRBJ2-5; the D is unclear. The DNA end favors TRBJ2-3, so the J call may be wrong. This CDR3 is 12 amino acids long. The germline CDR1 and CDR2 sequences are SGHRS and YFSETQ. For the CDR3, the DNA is TGCGCCAGCAGCCTCCCGGGCGAAACGCAGTATTTT. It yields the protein CASSLPGETQYF.

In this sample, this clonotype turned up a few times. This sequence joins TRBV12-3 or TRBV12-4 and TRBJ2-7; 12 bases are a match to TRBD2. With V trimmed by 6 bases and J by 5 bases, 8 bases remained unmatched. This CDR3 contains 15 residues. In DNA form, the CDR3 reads TGTGCCAGCAGGACTAGCGGGAGTTCAGGGAACGAGCAGTACTTC. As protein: CASRTSGSSGNEQYF.

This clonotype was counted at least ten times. The CDR3 sequence is CASSLRLSGRLYEQFF. CDR3 coding DNA: TGTGCCAGCAGTCTCCGCTTAAGCGGGAGGTTGTATGAGCAGTTCTTC. The J gene is TRBJ2-1, the V gene TRBV7-9; 9 bases align to TRBD2. Losses at the gene ends were 6 bases for V and 8 bases for J; bases not matched to a gene: 14. Germline V gene data show CDR1 as SEHNR and CDR2 as FQNEAQ (reference sequence). This CDR3 comprises 16 residues. Together with reference TRBV7-9 and TRBJ2-1, the CDR3 gives the full variable domain: DTGVSQNPRHKITKRGQNVTFRCDPISEHNRLYWYRQTLGQGPEFLTYFQNEAQLEKSRLLSDRFSAERPKGSFSTLEIQRTEQGDSAMYLCASSLRLSGRLYEQFFGPGTRLTVL.